This T cell receptor beta chain was sequenced for a study of cytomegalovirus exposure and HLA in healthy donors. Findings and caveats of the study: Indistinguishable V segments such as TRBV6-2 and TRBV6-3 were excluded.

Amplification used 60 Vbeta primers and 13 Jbeta primers. Data came from immunoSEQ multiplex PCR; TCRdb stores just in-frame clones and leaves some out. This table has around 190,000 clones, 87% appearing once. Only a few counts were recorded for this clone. Its antigen is not identified. V dropped 0 bases and J dropped 2 bases, with 10 bases sitting between them. The germline V gene encodes CDR1 SGHRS and CDR2 YFSETQ. There are 15 residues in the CDR3. Unrecorded immune exposure was likely among donors, who were nominally healthy when sampled. The source material was PBMCs. This clonotype was sampled from a boy between 2 and 10 years old in good health and CMV-seronegative. The rearrangement links TRBV5-1 to TRBJ2-3; D not resolved. CDR3 amino acids: CASSLVPPPTDTQYF. The CDR3 coding sequence is TGCGCCAGCAGCTTGGTCCCCCCTCCCACAGATACGCAGTATTTT.